The source of this T cell receptor (beta chain) is a study of T cells in Graves' hyperthyroidism and ophthalmopathy. Study conclusions and caveats: The model forecast ophthalmopathy, anticipating it by a median about six months before onset.

Per the germline V gene, CDR1 is MGHDK and CDR2 is SYGVNS. Trimming left V 1 base short and J 1 base short, with 5 bases between. The CDR3 length is 14 residues. RNA transcripts yielded amplified TCR beta CDR3 regions. First-round RT-PCR of the TCR CDR3 relied on the HTBI primer set. A single record per CDR3 protein comes from TCRdb applying MiXCR to the multiplex PCR reads. The data hold around 480,000 distinct CDR3 sequences, with roughly an eighth observed a single time. It was 8 to 10 ml of fresh peripheral blood that supplied the PBMCs. This clonotype was seen only a few times. Its antigen is undetermined.

This clonotype was sampled from a woman aged 18-29 years with Graves' hyperthyroidism. The chain links TRBV25-1 to TRBJ2-4; unclear D gene. Sequenced input: blood. This CDR3 reads CASSEFGAKNIQYF. The CDR3 DNA reads TGTGCCAGCAGTGAATTTGGGGCCAAAAACATTCAGTACTTC. Combining the CDR3 with reference TRBV25-1 and TRBJ2-4 gives the whole variable domain EADIYQTPRYLVIGTGKKITLECSQTMGHDKMYWYQQDPGMELHLIHYSYGVNSTEKGDLSSESTVSRIRTEHFPLTLESARPSHTSQYLCASSEFGAKNIQYFGAGTRLSVL.